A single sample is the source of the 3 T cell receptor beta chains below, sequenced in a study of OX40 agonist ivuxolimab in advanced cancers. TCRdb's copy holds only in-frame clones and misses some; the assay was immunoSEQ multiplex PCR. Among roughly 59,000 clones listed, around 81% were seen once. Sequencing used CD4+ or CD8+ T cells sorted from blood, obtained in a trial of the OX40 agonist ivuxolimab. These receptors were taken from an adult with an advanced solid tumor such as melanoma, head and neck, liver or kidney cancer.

CDR3 nucleotide sequence: TGTGCCAGCAGCCCCGACGCAGGGGGGGATCGGGAGCAGTACTTC. Its protein product is CASSPDAGGDREQYF. V usage is TRBV6-5 and J usage is TRBJ2-7; possibly TRBD1 or TRBD2 for D (7 bases each). The CDR3 runs 15 residues. Germline CDR1 reads MNHEY; CDR2 reads SVGAGI. Trimming removed 6 bases at V and 7 bases at J, with 22 bases between.

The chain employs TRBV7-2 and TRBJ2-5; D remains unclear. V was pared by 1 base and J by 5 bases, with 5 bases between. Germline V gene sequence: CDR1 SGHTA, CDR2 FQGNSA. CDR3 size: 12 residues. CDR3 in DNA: TGTGCCAGCAGCTTAGGACTGGAGACCCAGTACTTC. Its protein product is CASSLGLETQYF.

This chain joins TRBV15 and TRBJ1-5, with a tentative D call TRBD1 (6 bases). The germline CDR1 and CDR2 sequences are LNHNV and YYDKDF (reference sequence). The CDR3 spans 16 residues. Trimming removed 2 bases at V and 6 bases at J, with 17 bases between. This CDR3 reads CATSRNRERSSQPQHF. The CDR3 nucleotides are TGTGCCACCAGCAGAAACAGGGAGAGAAGTAGTCAGCCCCAGCATTTT.